The 15 T cell receptor beta chains below come from one sample, sequenced in a study of cytomegalovirus exposure and HLA in healthy donors. PCR involved 60 Vbeta and 13 Jbeta primers. The method was immunoSEQ multiplex PCR; TCRdb's version includes in-frame clones alone and lacks a portion of them. The sample includes 140,000 to 150,000 clones, 60% to 80% of them seen just once. The sequenced sample consisted of PBMCs. The source of these receptors is a woman younger than 45 in good health and CMV-seronegative.

The chain couples TRBV15 to TRBJ1-1; the D is unclear. The ends were cut back, 4 bases at V and 1 base at J, with 10 bases in the middle. The CDR3 is 14 residues long. Germline V gene lookup returns CDR1 LNHNV and CDR2 YYDKDF (reference sequence). The chain's CDR3 is CATSNGLRNTEAFF. CDR3 coding DNA: TGTGCCACCAGCAATGGACTGCGGAACACTGAAGCTTTCTTT. The whole variable domain, filled in from reference TRBV15 and TRBJ1-1, reads DAMVIQNPRYQVTQFGKPVTLSCSQTLNHNVMYWYQQKSSQAPKLLFHYYDKDFNNEADTPDNFQSRRPNTSFCFLDIRSPGLGDTAMYLCATSNGLRNTEAFFGQGTRLTVV.

The V and J genes are TRBV5-1 and TRBJ2-7, with TRBD1 identical over 7 bases. This CDR3 comprises 15 residues. V gave up 0 bases and J gave up 3 bases; unmatched junction bases: 6. CDR1 SGHRS and CDR2 YFSETQ come from the germline V gene. DNA of the CDR3: TGCGCCAGCAGCTTGGGGCCGGGACAGATCTACGAGCAGTACTTC. This sequence encodes CASSLGPGQIYEQYF.

The rearrangement links TRBV5-1 to TRBJ2-7, with 12 positions matching TRBD2. CDR1 is SGHRS, CDR2 YFSETQ, per germline. The V gene end was trimmed by 3 bases and the J gene end by 0 bases; junction bases not matched to a gene: 4. This CDR3 spans 16 amino acids. CDR3 in DNA: TGCGCCAGCAGCTCCGGACTAGCGGGAAACTCCTACGAGCAGTACTTC. Translated: CASSSGLAGNSYEQYF.

The chain is built from TRBV7-6 and TRBJ2-3; D perhaps matches TRBD1 (6 bases). This CDR3 has 16 residues. Germline CDR1 reads SGHVS; CDR2 reads FNYEAQ. V lost 2 bases and J 0 bases, leaving 12 bases between the germline ends. CDR3 bases: TGTGCCAGCAGCTTACAGGGGCCCGTAAGCACAGATACGCAGTATTTT. It specifies CASSLQGPVSTDTQYF. The variable domain in full, completed from reference TRBV7-6 and TRBJ2-3, reads GAGVSQSPRYKVTKRGQDVALRCDPISGHVSLYWYRQALGQGPEFLTYFNYEAQQDKSGLPNDRFSAERPEGSISTLTIQRTEQRDSAMYRCASSLQGPVSTDTQYFGPGTRLTVL.

This clone has just a few counts. The germline gene is not matched at one end of the junction; a read error may be the cause. V gene TRBV19 combines with J gene TRBJ2-5; a weak D match, TRBD2 (5 bases). This CDR3 has 15 amino acids. Per germline, CDR1 LNHDA and CDR2 SQIVND (reference sequence). In nucleotides, the CDR3 is TGTGCCAGTAGTACCTCGGGGTCCGAACTTTCCGCGGAGGACTTC. Amino acids: CASSTSGSELSAEDF.

This chain uses TRBV19 with TRBJ1-6, with 7 bases aligning to TRBD1. Looked up from germline, CDR1 is LNHDA and CDR2 is SQIVND (reference sequence). The CDR3 is made up of 15 amino acids. V trimming: 3 bases; J trimming: 7 bases; junction bases outside the gene matches: 6. CDR3: CASSIKGQNNSPLHF. CDR3 DNA: TGTGCCAGTAGTATCAAGGGACAGAACAATTCACCCCTCCACTTT.

The CDR3: CASTRTGVENTEAFF. In DNA form, the CDR3 reads TGTGCCAGCACCAGGACAGGGGTTGAAAACACTGAAGCTTTCTTT. The chain is built from TRBV7-2 and TRBJ1-1, with TRBD1 identical over 9 bases. The CDR3 is 15 amino acids. The germline CDR1 and CDR2 sequences are SGHTA and FQGNSA. Germline trimming cut 7 bases from V and 2 bases from J; bases unmatched to any gene: 8.

This clone has just a few counts. The rearrangement joins TRBV7-9 to TRBJ1-2, with TRBD1 identical over 9 bases. J lost 4 bases, V lost 3 bases, and 3 bases had no gene match. Germline CDR1 SEHNR, CDR2 FQNEAQ (reference sequence). The CDR3 covers 14 residues. In DNA form, the CDR3 reads TGTGCCAGCAGCTTGGAACAGGGGGCCTATGGCTACACCTTC. Translated, it gives CASSLEQGAYGYTF.

The V call is TRBV7-9, the J call TRBJ1-1; no reliable D call. The CDR3 is 14 amino acids. Trimming took off 3 bases at V and 0 bases at J, with 8 bases between the two ends. Germline CDR1 is SEHNR and CDR2 is FQNEAQ (reference sequence). The CDR3: CASSFKLLNTEAFF. The CDR3 nucleotides read TGTGCCAGCAGCTTCAAGCTGTTGAACACTGAAGCTTTCTTT.

The V call is TRBV11-2, the J call TRBJ1-5; no clear D gene. Trimming removed 5 bases from V and 3 bases from J, with 14 bases in between. The CDR3 contains 15 residues. The germline V gene has CDR1 SGHAT and CDR2 FQNNGV. The CDR3 nucleotides are TGTGCCAGCAGCCAGTCTCCAGCGGCCAATCAGCCCCAGCATTTT. Its translation: CASSQSPAANQPQHF.

This chain uses TRBV5-1 with TRBJ2-2; maybe TRBD1 (6 bases). Germline-derived CDR1 and CDR2 are SGHRS and YFSETQ. The V gene lost 4 bases and the J gene lost 0 bases, with 13 bases spanning the gap. The CDR3 contains 16 residues. CDR3 coding DNA: TGCGCCAGCAGCAGCGGACAGATTACGAACACCGGGGAGCTGTTTTTT. Encoded protein: CASSSGQITNTGELFF.

This clone was picked up a small number of times. J is TRBJ2-1 and V is TRBV4-2; D ambiguous. CDR1 is LGHNA, CDR2 YNFKEQ, per germline. CDR3 length: 12 residues. The V gene lost 2 bases and the J gene lost 8 bases, with 7 bases spanning the gap. The CDR3: CASSQPRDEQFF. The CDR3 nucleotides are TGTGCCAGCAGCCAACCCCGAGATGAGCAGTTCTTC.

The chain is built from TRBV7-6 and TRBJ2-3; D not resolved. The V and J ends lost 1 base and 0 bases respectively, with 8 bases between them. The CDR3 consists of 15 residues. The V gene's germline CDR1 is SGHVS and CDR2 FNYEAQ. The CDR3 spells CASSLGTVSTDTQYF. Here the CDR3 DNA reads TGTGCCAGCAGCTTAGGCACAGTGAGCACAGATACGCAGTATTTT.

The V call is TRBV28, the J call TRBJ1-2; 9 bases agree with TRBD1. Germline lookup yields CDR1 MDHEN and CDR2 SYDVKM. J was trimmed by 2 bases and V by 4 bases; bases with no gene match: 5. CDR3 length: 15 residues. CDR3 sequence (DNA): TGTGCCAGCAGTTCGCCGGGACAGGGAAACTATGGCTACACCTTC. It encodes CASSSPGQGNYGYTF.

This clone was seen a handful of times. V is TRBV9 and J is TRBJ2-1; the match to TRBD2 covers 10 bases. The CDR3 has 17 amino acids. Looked up from germline, CDR1 is SGDLS and CDR2 is YYNGEE. V gave up 0 bases and J gave up 5 bases; unmatched junction bases: 8. For the CDR3, the DNA is TGTGCCAGCAGCGTAGACCCACTAGCGGGGCAAAACAATGAGCAGTTCTTC. This translates into CASSVDPLAGQNNEQFF.